This T cell receptor (beta chain) was identified in a study of CD8+ T cells in alopecia areata. Reverse transcription of extracted RNA yielded cDNA, which provided the sequencing template. Clones were sequenced by immunoSEQ multiplex PCR, and TCRdb holds only the in-frame ones, with some missing. In the table there are 150,000 to 200,000 clones, approximately 59% of which are singletons. This CDR3 comprises 11 residues. V lost 4 bases and J 3 bases, leaving 7 bases between the germline ends. Germline CDR1 is SQVTM and CDR2 is ANQGSEA. Investigators sorted PBMCs to obtain both CD4+ and CD8+ T cells. J is TRBJ2-7 and V is TRBV29-1, with D hard to call. The source material was CD4+ T cells sorted from blood, sampled at week 0. The receptor was derived from a human donor with alopecia areata. In DNA, the CDR3 is TGCAGCGTTGGTGAGAACTACGAGCAGTACTTC. It encodes CSVGENYEQYF.